A single sample is the source of the 25 T cell receptor beta chains below, sequenced in a study of cytomegalovirus exposure and HLA in healthy donors. Produced via immunoSEQ multiplex PCR; TCRdb's table is partial and in-frame only. The table lists roughly 200,000 clones, about 81% of them singletons. The sequenced sample consisted of PBMCs. Receptors were obtained from a woman under 40 in good health and CMV-seronegative.

The rearrangement joins TRBV5-6 to TRBJ2-3, with a possible D match to TRBD2 (6 bases). Trimming removed 3 bases from V and 4 bases from J, with 9 bases in between. The CDR3 totals 13 residues. Germline CDR1 reads SGHDT; CDR2 reads YYEEEE. The CDR3 DNA reads as TGTGCCAGCAGCTCGCCGGGGGCAGATACGCAGTATTTT. Residues: CASSSPGADTQYF. The complete variable domain, with remaining parts taken from reference TRBV5-6 and TRBJ2-3, reads DAGVTQSPTHLIKTRGQQVTLRCSPKSGHDTVSWYQQALGQGPQFIFQYYEEEERQRGNFPDRFSGHQFPNYSSELNVNALLLGDSALYLCASSSPGADTQYFGPGTRLTVL.

This chain connects TRBV5-1 to TRBJ2-2; maybe TRBD1 (5 bases). CDR1 SGHRS and CDR2 YFSETQ come from the germline V gene. The CDR3 length is 14 residues. V lost 4 bases and J 3 bases, leaving 10 bases between the germline ends. The DNA of the CDR3 is TGCGCCAGCAGCGGCAGGGTAGACACCGGGGAGCTGTTTTTT. As protein: CASSGRVDTGELFF.

The chain uses TRBV6-6 and TRBJ2-5; 11 bases align to TRBD2. This CDR3 has 13 amino acids. Trimming removed 7 bases from V and 5 bases from J; junction bases left unmatched: 3. CDR1 and CDR2 from the germline V gene are MNHNY and SVGAGI (reference sequence). CDR3 nucleotide sequence: TGTGCCAGCACTCCTAGCGGGGGGGAGACCCAGTACTTC. It codes for CASTPSGGETQYF.

The V and J genes are TRBV4-2 and TRBJ1-5; a possible D gene is TRBD1 (5 bases). V gave up 0 bases and J gave up 1 base, with 10 bases separating them. In germline, CDR1 is LGHNA, CDR2 YNFKEQ. This CDR3 spans 16 amino acids. This chain's CDR3 is CASSQDRTRSNQPQHF. The CDR3 coding sequence is TGTGCCAGCAGCCAAGATCGGACACGAAGCAATCAGCCCCAGCATTTT.

The V gene is TRBV27, the J gene TRBJ2-5; D perhaps matches TRBD2 (6 bases). V lost 3 bases, J lost 5 bases, and 10 bases lay in between. This CDR3 has 13 amino acids. Germline CDR1 and CDR2: MNHEY and SMNVEV (reference sequence). The CDR3, as DNA: TGTGCCAGCAGTTTCGGAGGAGGGGAGACCCAGTACTTC. Amino acids: CASSFGGGETQYF.

The genes are TRBV6-4 and TRBJ2-7, with TRBD1 matching over 11 bases. This CDR3 comprises 17 residues. The germline V gene encodes CDR1 MRHNA and CDR2 SNTAGT. Germline trimming cut 5 bases from V and 1 base from J; bases unmatched to any gene: 10. The chain's CDR3 is CASSKRTGGDKSYEQYF. CDR3 coding DNA: TGTGCCAGCAGTAAAAGGACAGGGGGCGATAAGTCCTACGAGCAGTACTTC.

The rearrangement joins TRBV30 to TRBJ2-1; 8 nucleotides line up with TRBD2. The V gene's germline CDR1 is GTSNPN and CDR2 SVGIG (reference sequence). The CDR3 spans 13 residues. With 0 bases clipped from V and 8 bases from J, the junction kept 3 bases outside the gene matches. As DNA, the CDR3 is TGTGCCTGGAGTGTGGTAGCGGGGTATGAGCAGTTCTTC. This sequence encodes CAWSVVAGYEQFF.

The gene calls are TRBV2 and TRBJ2-3; D may be TRBD2 (6 bases). Germline CDR1 and CDR2: SNHLY and FYNNEI. Trimming took 4 bases from V and 11 from J, leaving 19 bases between them. The CDR3 covers 14 residues. The CDR3 sequence is CASSGIGSGIEQYF. The CDR3 nucleotides are TGTGCCAGCAGTGGAATCGGGAGTGGAATTGAGCAGTATTTT.

This clone appeared once. The V call is TRBV5-1, the J call TRBJ1-4; the match to TRBD1 covers 7 bases. The CDR3 consists of 16 residues. Germline V gene sequence: CDR1 SGHRS, CDR2 YFSETQ. The V and J ends lost 1 base and 0 bases, in that order; junction bases with no gene match: 3. The DNA of the CDR3 is TGCGCCAGCAGCTTGCGTGGACAGGCAACTAATGAAAAACTGTTTTTT. Translation: CASSLRGQATNEKLFF.

This clone occurred a few times. The chain carries TRBV9 and TRBJ1-2; 8 positions match TRBD1. V trimming: 4 bases; J trimming: 4 bases; junction bases outside the gene matches: 9. Germline values: CDR1 SGDLS, CDR2 YYNGEE. This CDR3 has 15 amino acids. The CDR3 loop is CASSTRQGRGYGYTF. CDR3 DNA sequence: TGTGCCAGCAGCACACGACAGGGGAGGGGCTATGGCTACACCTTC.

Here the CDR3 DNA reads TGTGCCAGCAGTGAAGCCGGGAATGAGCAGTTCTTC. Its protein is CASSEAGNEQFF. This rearrangement joins TRBV25-1 to TRBJ2-1; the D is unclear. Trimming took off 2 bases at V and 7 bases at J, with 6 bases between the two ends. The CDR3 loop spans 12 amino acids. The germline V gene has CDR1 MGHDK and CDR2 SYGVNS.

The chain carries TRBV30 and TRBJ1-5, with 7 nucleotides matching TRBD1. The CDR3 is 15 residues long. Germline loops: CDR1 GTSNPN, CDR2 SVGIG (reference sequence). Unmatched junction bases numbered 6, after V lost 0 bases and J lost 4 bases. This CDR3 reads CAWSVQSGGNQPQHF. The CDR3, as DNA: TGTGCCTGGAGTGTACAGTCAGGGGGAAATCAGCCCCAGCATTTT.

This clone appeared once. The chain carries TRBV5-1 and TRBJ2-1; the match to TRBD1 covers 7 bases. The CDR3 spans 14 residues. Germline CDR1 reads SGHRS; CDR2 reads YFSETQ. V shed 0 bases and J 3 bases; nucleotides not matched to a gene: 0. The DNA for the CDR3 is TGCGCCAGCAGCTTGGGGGACAGCTACAATGAGCAGTTCTTC. Its translation is CASSLGDSYNEQFF. Full variable domain (missing parts from reference TRBV5-1 and TRBJ2-1): KAGVTQTPRYLIKTRGQQVTLSCSPISGHRSVSWYQQTPGQGLQFLFEYFSETQRNKGNFPGRFSGRQFSNSRSEMNVSTLELGDSALYLCASSLGDSYNEQFFGPGTRLTVL.

This clone occurred a few times. The chain employs TRBV7-7 and TRBJ2-5; maybe TRBD2 (6 bases). Between the trimmed V and J ends, which lost 5 bases and 3 bases, there was a span of 16 bases. CDR1 is SSHAT and CDR2 is FNYEAQ in the germline V gene (reference sequence). This CDR3 is 15 amino acids long. The CDR3 loop reads CASSPSRGTEETQYF. In DNA form, the CDR3 reads TGTGCCAGCAGCCCCTCCCGGGGGACCGAAGAGACCCAGTACTTC.

The genes are TRBV28 and TRBJ1-3; D gene unclear. The V gene lost 5 bases and the J gene lost 1 base, with 12 bases spanning the gap. This CDR3 has 15 amino acids. Germline assignment: CDR1 MDHEN and CDR2 SYDVKM. This chain's CDR3 is CASSPQSISGNTIYF. Written as DNA, the CDR3 is TGTGCCAGCAGTCCCCAGTCCATTTCTGGAAACACCATATATTTT.

This clone was counted between two and nine times. The CDR3, as DNA: TGTGCCAGCAGTGGCCGGGACTCCTCACACACCGAGCAGTACTTC. Protein sequence: CASSGRDSSHTEQYF. The rearrangement links TRBV25-1 to TRBJ2-7; D possibly corresponds to TRBD2 (6 bases). The length of the CDR3 is 15 residues. The germline gives CDR1 MGHDK, CDR2 SYGVNS. Trimming took 4 bases from V and 6 from J, leaving 19 bases between them.

V is TRBV4-2 and J is TRBJ1-3, with D unresolved. Germline V gene sequence: CDR1 LGHNA, CDR2 YNFKEQ. V dropped 3 bases and J dropped 0 bases, with 9 bases sitting between them. The CDR3 has 15 residues. Here the CDR3 DNA reads TGTGCCAGCAGCCAGCCGGGGAACTCTGGAAACACCATATATTTT. Its protein product is CASSQPGNSGNTIYF.

The chain carries TRBV13 and TRBJ2-1; D not certain. Per germline, CDR1 PRHDT and CDR2 FYEKMQ (reference sequence). V dropped 3 bases and J dropped 7 bases, with 10 bases sitting between them. This CDR3 has 13 residues. The CDR3 sequence: CASSFPPPNEQFF. In DNA form, the CDR3 reads TGTGCCAGCAGCTTCCCCCCCCCGAATGAGCAGTTCTTC.

The chain carries TRBV28 and TRBJ1-5, with TRBD1 matching 7 bases. V was clipped by 7 bases and J by 2 bases; unmatched bases: 5. The CDR3 runs 14 residues. CDR1 is MDHEN and CDR2 is SYDVKM in the germline V gene. In DNA form, the CDR3 reads TGTGCCAGCAAAAACAGGGGTGGCAATCAGCCCCAGCATTTT. It yields the protein CASKNRGGNQPQHF.

The chain is built from TRBV9 and TRBJ1-2, with 12 nucleotides matching TRBD1. The CDR3 extends over 17 amino acids. Germline V gene sequence: CDR1 SGDLS, CDR2 YYNGEE. V was pared by 4 bases and J by 7 bases, with 14 bases of the junction left unmatched. The chain's CDR3 is CASSPSGTGGLRTGYTF. The CDR3 bases are TGTGCCAGCAGCCCGTCCGGGACAGGGGGCCTGAGGACTGGCTACACCTTC.

The V and J genes are TRBV27 and TRBJ2-1, with D possibly being TRBD2 (7 bases). This CDR3 contains 15 residues. In germline, CDR1 is MNHEY, CDR2 SMNVEV (reference sequence). V was pared by 6 bases and J by 9 bases, with 21 bases between. In nucleotides, the CDR3 is TGTGCCAGCAGCCCCACCGGGGGGCTGGGGGGTGAGCAGTTCTTC. Encoded protein: CASSPTGGLGGEQFF.

In nucleotides, the CDR3 is TGCGCCAAACCCCCGGGACTAGAAGTCTACGAGCAGTACTTC. It encodes CAKPPGLEVYEQYF. The chain couples TRBV10-2 to TRBJ2-7, with 8 bases lining up with TRBD2. The CDR3 is 14 residues long. Unmatched junction bases numbered 11, after V lost 10 bases and J lost 3 bases. Germline V gene data show CDR1 as WSHSY and CDR2 as SAAADI.

J is TRBJ1-1 and V is TRBV5-8; D remains unclear. V shed 5 bases and J shed 0 bases, with 5 bases lying between them. The CDR3 runs to 12 residues. From germline, CDR1 is SGHTS and CDR2 YDEGEE. The CDR3 DNA follows: TGTGCCAGCAGTTCAGTGAACACTGAAGCTTTCTTT. Translation: CASSSVNTEAFF.

A note on this clone: Germline and junction disagree at one end, which may indicate a read error. The chain joins TRBV7-9 to TRBJ2-1; D uncertain. The CDR3 covers 11 residues. CDR1 and CDR2 (germline): SEHNR, FQNEAQ (reference sequence). The CDR3 loop is CASSSYDEQFF. In DNA form, the CDR3 reads TGTGCCAGCAGCTCCTACGATGAGCAGTTCTTC.

The chain carries TRBV2 and TRBJ1-6; TRBD1 matches 10 bases. Germline-derived CDR1 and CDR2 are SNHLY and FYNNEI. The CDR3 runs to 14 residues. V lost 6 bases and J lost 8; bases outside the gene matches: 4. The CDR3 coding sequence is TGTGCCAGCAGAGGGGACAGGGGTTATTCACCCCTCCACTTT. Encoded protein: CASRGDRGYSPLHF.